Many counts were recorded for the clone carrying this T cell receptor beta chain. This entry is derived from a study of blood T cells in healthy people across ages. There were at least 5.5 micrograms of total RNA extracted from every sample. Germline V gene lookup returns CDR1 SGHTA and CDR2 FQGNSA. V gave up 1 base and J gave up 2 bases, with 18 bases separating them. The CDR3 spans 18 residues. The use of a sample-barcoded 5' primer and a J-beta primer mix characterized a second PCR of roughly 7 to 11 cycles. Each CDR3 protein gets one entry after TCRdb re-called the 5' RACE reads with MiXCR. Among 720,000 or so distinct CDR3 sequences listed, approximately 40% were seen once.

Sequences were obtained from blood. The origin of this receptor is an elderly man in good health. The chain combines TRBV7-2 with TRBJ2-1, with D tentatively TRBD2 (7 bases). The CDR3 reads CASSLVKQGGSTYNEQFF. The CDR3 region has the DNA TGTGCCAGCAGCTTAGTCAAACAGGGAGGGTCAACCTACAATGAGCAGTTCTTC.